Listed here are 8 T cell receptor beta chains from one sample, sequenced in a study of blood T cell repertoires in COVID-19. Some clones are missing from TCRdb's copy, which holds only in-frame ones; the method was immunoSEQ multiplex PCR. The table shows about 160,000 clones, with approximately 84% occurring only once. Sequencing was performed on peripheral blood. These receptors came from a man aged 40-49 years with acute or convalescent COVID-19.

A few counts support this clone. As DNA, the CDR3 is TGTGCCAGCAGCTTAGATCGGCAGGGAGGGGAGCAGTACTTC. Amino acids: CASSLDRQGGEQYF. The chain links TRBV7-2 to TRBJ2-7; 7 bases fit TRBD2. V gave up 1 base and J gave up 7 bases; unmatched junction bases: 7. CDR1 and CDR2 from the germline V gene are SGHTA and FQGNSA. The CDR3 is 14 residues long.

The chain carries TRBV3-1 (or the pseudogene TRBV3-2) and TRBJ2-1, with 9 nucleotides matching TRBD2. J was trimmed by 8 bases and V by 3 bases; bases with no gene match: 20. CDR1 and CDR2 (germline): LGHDT, YNNKEL (reference sequence). The CDR3 is made up of 19 amino acids. In DNA form, the CDR3 reads TGTGCCAGCAGCCACCCCAGGGCGGCTAGCGGGGCCATTAGGGATGAGCAGTTCTTC. Its protein is CASSHPRAASGAIRDEQFF.

J is TRBJ2-1 and V is TRBV30, with 10 bases that match TRBD2. V shed 0 bases, J shed 8 bases, and the junction held 7 bases outside the gene matches. The CDR3 runs 15 residues. Germline CDR1 reads GTSNPN; CDR2 reads SVGIG (reference sequence). The CDR3 DNA is TGTGCCTGGAGTGTCAGTAGCGGGGGGTTCTATGAGCAGTTCTTC. It yields the protein CAWSVSSGGFYEQFF. The complete variable domain, with remaining parts taken from reference TRBV30 and TRBJ2-1, reads SQTIHQWPATLVQPVGSPLSLECTVEGTSNPNLYWYRQAAGRGLQLLFYSVGIGQISSEVPQNLSASRPQDRQFILSSKKLLLSDSGFYLCAWSVSSGGFYEQFFGPGTRLTVL.

This clone has just a few counts. The V call is TRBV4-2, the J call TRBJ2-7; the match to TRBD1 covers 9 bases. The CDR3 covers 17 residues. The germline CDR1 and CDR2 sequences are LGHNA and YNFKEQ. V trimming: 0 bases; J trimming: 2 bases; junction bases outside the gene matches: 8. The CDR3 DNA sequence: TGTGCCAGCAGCCAAGAGTTATTGGGACAGGGCCCCTACGAGCAGTACTTC. Translating gives CASSQELLGQGPYEQYF.

The V gene is TRBV19, the J gene TRBJ1-1, with 7 bases aligning to TRBD1. V lost 6 bases and J lost 4; bases outside the gene matches: 14. This CDR3 contains 16 residues. CDR1 and CDR2 from the germline V gene are LNHDA and SQIVND (reference sequence). CDR3 loop: CASRPRPGQNATEAFF. The CDR3 coding sequence is TGTGCCAGTAGACCGCGACCGGGACAGAACGCCACTGAAGCTTTCTTT.

The genes are TRBV5-1 and TRBJ1-2; TRBD1 is a possible D gene (6 bases). Trimming took off 4 bases at V and 4 bases at J, with 17 bases between the two ends. Germline V lookup: CDR1 SGHRS, CDR2 YFSETQ. This CDR3 is built from 15 residues. The CDR3 here is CASSPTLGQLYGYTF. The DNA of the CDR3 is TGCGCCAGCAGCCCCACCCTCGGACAGCTCTATGGCTACACCTTC.

The chain recombines TRBV2 with TRBJ1-5, with D unresolved. Germline loops: CDR1 SNHLY, CDR2 FYNNEI. Trimming removed 5 bases at V and 3 bases at J, with 8 bases between. The CDR3 consists of 13 residues. Written as DNA, the CDR3 is TGTGCCAGCAGTAGAGGTGACAATCAGCCCCAGCATTTT. It translates to CASSRGDNQPQHF.

This clone was seen a few times. The gene calls are TRBV5-4 and TRBJ1-1; a weak D match, TRBD1 (5 bases). Germline lookup yields CDR1 SGHNT and CDR2 YYREEE (reference sequence). This CDR3 is built from 14 residues. The V and J ends lost 2 bases and 3 bases respectively, with 11 bases between them. The CDR3 DNA follows: TGTGCCAGCAGCTTACCGGGGGAGCACACTGAAGCTTTCTTT. Its translation: CASSLPGEHTEAFF.